These T cell receptor beta chains were read from a single sample in a study of CD8+ T cells in alopecia areata. Only in-frame clones appear in the TCRdb table, and some are missing; sequencing was by immunoSEQ multiplex PCR. The sample lists 170,000 or so clones; roughly 62% were seen once. Sequences were derived from CD8+ T cells sorted from blood, sampled at week 24, from a patient treated with tofacitinib. These receptors were taken from a human donor with alopecia areata. The CDR3 runs from the conserved cysteine through the conserved F or W.

v_gene	j_gene	CDR3aa
TRBV19	TRBJ1-5	CASSMTPWTGGQPQHF
TRBV7-9	TRBJ2-1	CASSPRRTGNLEQFF
TRBV11-2	TRBJ2-7	CASSHVGGEQYF
TRBV6-6	TRBJ1-5	CASRPVGGNQPQHF
TRBV29-1	TRBJ1-5	CSVEDGNQPQHF
TRBV2	TRBJ2-1	CASTWMDNEQFF
TRBV5-1	TRBJ2-7	CASSFTRGIPYEQYF
TRBV7-2	TRBJ2-7	CASSLGWGLDEQYF
TRBV5-4	TRBJ2-1	CATPGLAVDEQFF
TRBV30	TRBJ2-1	CAWSVGQGIQFF
TRBV27	TRBJ1-1	CASSKSTNTEAFF
TRBV9	TRBJ2-1	CASSVAGDEYNEQFF
TRBV4-1	TRBJ2-3	CASSQSPWPGDRLDTQYF
TRBV2	TRBJ1-2	CAVVSLGYTF
TRBV7-9	TRBJ2-2	CASSSVAGELFF
TRBV5-6	TRBJ2-2	CASSLGVNTGELFF
TRBV30	TRBJ1-3	CAWEEDSGNTIYF
TRBV27	TRBJ2-7	CASSFMGADEQYF
TRBV4-1	TRBJ2-1	CASSQPGTEDNEQFF
TRBV15	TRBJ2-1	CATSSDRGLDNEQFF
TRBV7-9	TRBJ1-2	CASSLTADRDGYTF
TRBV5-6	TRBJ1-5	CASSRGPSPQHF
TRBV7-9	TRBJ1-1	CASSRGQTNTEAFF
TRBV30	TRBJ1-2	CAGFWEDGYTF
TRBV30	TRBJ1-6	CAWCTGTGDSPLHF
TRBV5-6	TRBJ1-2	CASSSERTGYYGYTF
TRBV5-1	TRBJ2-3	CASSWPRDPRGETDTQYF
TRBV27	TRBJ2-7	CASSPADSGVYEQYF
TRBV7-7	TRBJ2-1	CASSPLAGGHNEQFF
TRBV9	TRBJ1-2	CASSAHRGYGYTF
TRBV23-1	TRBJ1-5	CASSLTASNQPQHF
TRBV9	TRBJ2-2	CASSVVPGAKTGELFF
TRBV10-3	TRBJ1-2	CAITGTDYGYTF
TRBV29-1	TRBJ2-7	CSVETPGGEQYF
TRBV20-1	TRBJ2-1	CSAAREDEQFF
TRBV7-2	TRBJ1-5	CASSLTSGTGQPQHF
TRBV2	TRBJ1-2	CASIEGGVRGYTF
TRBV5-1	TRBJ1-4	CASSLVGRLPADEKLFF
TRBV9	TRBJ2-7	CASSVDGFRVGEQYF
TRBV4-2	TRBJ2-3	CASSQIAGAPTDTQYF
TRBV2	TRBJ2-2	CASITTNTGELFF
TRBV29-1	TRBJ1-2	CSALQPGGSGYGYTF
TRBV29-1	TRBJ2-1	CSVEGTPDDKYNEQFF
TRBV15	TRBJ2-3	CATSKLREVLDTQYF
TRBV15	TRBJ2-6	CATGKIPGQPSGANVLTF
TRBV2	TRBJ2-1	CATPSKPNEQFF
TRBV23-1	TRBJ1-5	CASSLGESEGNQPQHF
TRBV6-5	TRBJ2-7	CASSYSSSFYEQYF
TRBV4-1	TRBJ2-1	CASSQDLRGGDNEQFF
TRBV19	TRBJ1-6	CASMTGRGNSPLHF
TRBV6-6	TRBJ1-4	CASSRARNEKLFF